This T cell receptor beta chain was captured by sequencing in a study of OX40 agonist ivuxolimab in advanced cancers. This clone was detected once. Drawing of blood for sampling happened at baseline, at cycle 4 day 1, and at cycle 7 day 1. V was cut by 7 bases and J by 0 bases, with 13 bases left in between. CDR1 MDHEN and CDR2 SYDVKM come from the germline V gene. The CDR3 consists of 15 residues. Method: immunoSEQ multiplex PCR; TCRdb's copy keeps in-frame clones and lacks some. The sample has 9,500 to 10,000 clones, 89% seen once; the top ten hold roughly 13%. This rearrangement joins TRBV28 to TRBJ1-3, with D possibly TRBD1 on 6 matching bases. The specimen was CD4+ or CD8+ T cells sorted from blood, collected in a trial of the OX40 agonist ivuxolimab. This sequence originates from an adult with an advanced solid tumor such as melanoma, head and neck, liver or kidney cancer. The DNA of the CDR3 is TGTGCCAGCAACCAAGGGGGGCTCTCTGGAAACACCATATATTTT. Translating it yields CASNQGGLSGNTIYF. The whole variable domain, filled in from reference TRBV28 and TRBJ1-3, reads DVKVTQSSRYLVKRTGEKVFLECVQDMDHENMFWYRQDPGLGLRLIYFSYDVKMKEKGDIPEGYSVSREKKERFSLILESASTNQTSMYLCASNQGGLSGNTIYFGEGSWLTVV.